The subject of this entry is one T cell receptor beta chain. This specimen comes from a study of cytomegalovirus exposure and HLA in healthy donors. Germline CDR1 MNHNY, CDR2 SVGAGI (reference sequence). V lost 8 bases, J lost 6 bases, and 4 bases stayed unmatched. The CDR3 has 11 amino acids. Use of 60 Vbeta and 13 Jbeta primers characterized the PCR. The method was immunoSEQ multiplex PCR; TCRdb's version includes in-frame clones alone and lacks a portion of them. The sample lists about 81,000 clones, 70% to 85% occurring once. Sequenced sample: PBMCs. The TCR comes from a man aged 45-65 years in good health and CMV-seropositive. The V and J genes are TRBV6-6 and TRBJ2-7; 7 bases line up with TRBD2. CDR3 coding DNA: TGTGCCAGCTCCCGGGAGGTCGAGCAGTACTTC. It codes for CASSREVEQYF.